Given below is one T cell receptor beta chain in context. Its target is not known. The read terminates 3 residues ahead of where the CDR3 ends, so the germline J gene completes it. The CDR3 loop spans 17 amino acids. Trimming shortened V by 2 bases and J by 1 base, and 15 bases separated the two germline ends. CDR1 and CDR2 from the germline V gene are DFQATT and SNEGSKA (reference sequence). These data originate in a study of T cells in women clearing cervical HPV infection. About the research overall: Case blood was drawn when the lesion was first found; control blood after infection became undetectable. Cases' blood sampling followed lesion detection by median roughly 160 days (90 to 200).

Study results and limitations: Repertoire richness, not evenness, was significantly elevated in CIN3+ cases versus controls.

The protocol was immunoSEQ multiplex PCR, while the TCRdb copy is restricted to in-frame clones and leaves out a portion. The ten most abundant clones cover about 1.5% of a sample with approximately 49,000 clones. The chain is built from TRBV20-1 and TRBJ2-6; the D is unclear. The sequenced sample consisted of blood buffy coat. The clonotype was recovered from a woman between 18 and 70 years old with a cervical HPV16 infection that either progressed to CIN3+ or cleared (not recorded which). This CDR3 is CSARSPHRSSGANVLTF. The CDR3 bases that were read are TGCAGTGCTAGAAGTCCCCATAGATCATCTGGGGCCAACGTC.